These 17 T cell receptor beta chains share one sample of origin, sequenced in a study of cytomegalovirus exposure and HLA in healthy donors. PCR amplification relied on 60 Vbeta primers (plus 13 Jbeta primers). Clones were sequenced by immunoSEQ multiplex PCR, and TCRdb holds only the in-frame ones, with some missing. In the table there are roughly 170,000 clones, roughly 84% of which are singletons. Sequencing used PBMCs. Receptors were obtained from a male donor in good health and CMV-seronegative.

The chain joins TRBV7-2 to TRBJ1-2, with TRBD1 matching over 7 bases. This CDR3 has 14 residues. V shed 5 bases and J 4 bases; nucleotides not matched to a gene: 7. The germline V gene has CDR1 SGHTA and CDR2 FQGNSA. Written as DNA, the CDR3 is TGTGCCAGCAGCCCGAGACAGGGATCCTATGGCTACACCTTC. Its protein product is CASSPRQGSYGYTF.

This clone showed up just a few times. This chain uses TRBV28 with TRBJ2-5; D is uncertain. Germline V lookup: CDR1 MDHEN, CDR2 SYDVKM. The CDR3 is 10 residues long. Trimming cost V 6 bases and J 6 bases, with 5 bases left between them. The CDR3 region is CASSTKTQYF. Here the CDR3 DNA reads TGTGCCAGCAGCACAAAGACCCAGTACTTC.

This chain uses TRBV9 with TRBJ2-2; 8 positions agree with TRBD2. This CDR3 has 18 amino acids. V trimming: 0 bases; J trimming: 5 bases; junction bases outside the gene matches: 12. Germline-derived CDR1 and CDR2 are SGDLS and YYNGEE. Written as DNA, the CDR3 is TGTGCCAGCAGCGTAGCCCGGGGGGGCGGTATGATTACCGGGGAGCTGTTTTTT. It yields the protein CASSVARGGGMITGELFF.

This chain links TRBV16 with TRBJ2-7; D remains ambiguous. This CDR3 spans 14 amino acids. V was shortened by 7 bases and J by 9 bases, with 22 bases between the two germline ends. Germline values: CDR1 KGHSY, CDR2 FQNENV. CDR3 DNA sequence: TGTGCCAGCAACGACGACATGGTTAGTACATGGCAGTACTTC. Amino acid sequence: CASNDDMVSTWQYF.

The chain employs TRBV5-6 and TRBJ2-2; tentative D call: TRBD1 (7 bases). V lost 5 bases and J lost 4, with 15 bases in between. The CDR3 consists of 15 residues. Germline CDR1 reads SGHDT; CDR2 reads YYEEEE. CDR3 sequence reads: CASRTGWRGTGELFF. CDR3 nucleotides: TGTGCCAGCAGGACAGGGTGGAGGGGCACCGGGGAGCTGTTTTTT. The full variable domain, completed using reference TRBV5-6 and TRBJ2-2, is DAGVTQSPTHLIKTRGQQVTLRCSPKSGHDTVSWYQQALGQGPQFIFQYYEEEERQRGNFPDRFSGHQFPNYSSELNVNALLLGDSALYLCASRTGWRGTGELFFGEGSRLTVL.

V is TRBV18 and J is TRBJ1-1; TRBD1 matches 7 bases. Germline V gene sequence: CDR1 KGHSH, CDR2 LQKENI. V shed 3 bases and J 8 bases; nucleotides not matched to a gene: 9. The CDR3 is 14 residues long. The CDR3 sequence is CASSPSQGDPEAFF. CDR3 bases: TGTGCCAGCTCACCTTCCCAGGGGGACCCCGAAGCTTTCTTT.

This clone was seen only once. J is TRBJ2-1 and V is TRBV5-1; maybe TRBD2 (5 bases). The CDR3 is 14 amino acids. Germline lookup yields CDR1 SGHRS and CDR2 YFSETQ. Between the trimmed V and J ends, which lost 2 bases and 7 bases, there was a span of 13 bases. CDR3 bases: TGCGCCAGCAGCTTTGATGCGGGTGGGAATGAGCAGTTCTTC. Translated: CASSFDAGGNEQFF.

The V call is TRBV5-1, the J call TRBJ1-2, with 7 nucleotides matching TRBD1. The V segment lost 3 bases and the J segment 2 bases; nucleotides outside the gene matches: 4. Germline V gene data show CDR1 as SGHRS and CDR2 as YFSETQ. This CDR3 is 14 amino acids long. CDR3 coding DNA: TGCGCCAGCAGCTCCTCGACAGGGAACTATGGCTACACCTTC. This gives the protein CASSSSTGNYGYTF.

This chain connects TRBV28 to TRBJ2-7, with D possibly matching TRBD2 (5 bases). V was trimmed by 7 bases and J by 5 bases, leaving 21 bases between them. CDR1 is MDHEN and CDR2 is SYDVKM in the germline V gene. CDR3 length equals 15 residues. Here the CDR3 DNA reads TGTGCCAGCACTAATCGGGGTGGGCAGAGGGACGAGCAGTACTTC. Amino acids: CASTNRGGQRDEQYF.

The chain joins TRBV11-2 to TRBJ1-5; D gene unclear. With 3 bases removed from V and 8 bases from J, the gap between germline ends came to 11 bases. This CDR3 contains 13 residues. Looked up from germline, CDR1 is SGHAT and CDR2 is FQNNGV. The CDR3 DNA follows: TGTGCCAGCAGCTTTGGGGAGGCGGAGCCCCAGCATTTT. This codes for CASSFGEAEPQHF.

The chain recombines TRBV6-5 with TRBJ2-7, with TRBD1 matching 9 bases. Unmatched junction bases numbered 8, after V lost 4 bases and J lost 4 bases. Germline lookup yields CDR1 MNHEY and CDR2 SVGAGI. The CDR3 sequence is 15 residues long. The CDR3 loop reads CASSFPTQGAYEQYF. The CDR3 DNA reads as TGTGCCAGCAGTTTCCCGACACAGGGGGCATACGAGCAGTACTTC.

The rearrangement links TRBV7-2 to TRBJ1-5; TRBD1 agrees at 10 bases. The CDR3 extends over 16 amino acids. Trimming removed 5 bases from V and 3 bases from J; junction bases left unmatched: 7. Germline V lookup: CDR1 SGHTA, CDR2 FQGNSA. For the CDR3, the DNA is TGTGCCAGCAGCACACAGGGACAGGGGATCAATCAGCCCCAGCATTTT. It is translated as CASSTQGQGINQPQHF.

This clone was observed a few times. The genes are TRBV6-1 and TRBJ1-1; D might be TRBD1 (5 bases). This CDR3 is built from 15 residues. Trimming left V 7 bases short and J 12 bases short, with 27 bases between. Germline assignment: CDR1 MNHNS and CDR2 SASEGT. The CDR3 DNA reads TGTGCCAGCACCCTACCCGGGGGTGGGAGTTCTAAGTCTTTCTTT. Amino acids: CASTLPGGGSSKSFF.

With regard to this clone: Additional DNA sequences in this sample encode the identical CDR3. DNA for the CDR3: TGTGCCAGCAGCTCCCCGACTAGCGGGAGTAACGAGCAGTACTTC. The encoded protein is CASSSPTSGSNEQYF. V gene TRBV7-2 combines with J gene TRBJ2-7; 12 positions match TRBD2. V was pared by 4 bases and J by 5 bases, with 6 bases of the junction left unmatched. The CDR3 has 15 residues. Germline loops: CDR1 SGHTA, CDR2 FQGNSA.

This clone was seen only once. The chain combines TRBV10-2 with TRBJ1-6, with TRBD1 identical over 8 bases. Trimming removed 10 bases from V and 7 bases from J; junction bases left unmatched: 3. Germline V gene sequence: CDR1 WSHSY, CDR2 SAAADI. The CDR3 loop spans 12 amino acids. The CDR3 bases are TGCGCCACCACAGGGGGGAATTCACCCCTCCACTTT. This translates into CATTGGNSPLHF.

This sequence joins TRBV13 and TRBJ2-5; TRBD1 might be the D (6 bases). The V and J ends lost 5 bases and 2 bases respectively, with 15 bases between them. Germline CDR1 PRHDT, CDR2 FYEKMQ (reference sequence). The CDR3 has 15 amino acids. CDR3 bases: TGTGCCAGCAGCGGTCCGGGGCAGGGGCAAGAGACCCAGTACTTC. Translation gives CASSGPGQGQETQYF. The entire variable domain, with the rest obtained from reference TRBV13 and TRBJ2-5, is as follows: AAGVIQSPRHLIKEKRETATLKCYPIPRHDTVYWYQQGPGQDPQFLISFYEKMQSDKGSIPDRFSAQQFSDYHSELNMSSLELGDSALYFCASSGPGQGQETQYFGPGTRLLVL.

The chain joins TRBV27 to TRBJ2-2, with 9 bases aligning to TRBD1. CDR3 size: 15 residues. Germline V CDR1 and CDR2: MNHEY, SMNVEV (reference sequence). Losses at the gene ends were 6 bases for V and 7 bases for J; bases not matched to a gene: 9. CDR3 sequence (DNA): TGTGCCAGCAGGGGACAGGGAGGGTACGGCGGGGAGCTGTTTTTT. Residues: CASRGQGGYGGELFF.